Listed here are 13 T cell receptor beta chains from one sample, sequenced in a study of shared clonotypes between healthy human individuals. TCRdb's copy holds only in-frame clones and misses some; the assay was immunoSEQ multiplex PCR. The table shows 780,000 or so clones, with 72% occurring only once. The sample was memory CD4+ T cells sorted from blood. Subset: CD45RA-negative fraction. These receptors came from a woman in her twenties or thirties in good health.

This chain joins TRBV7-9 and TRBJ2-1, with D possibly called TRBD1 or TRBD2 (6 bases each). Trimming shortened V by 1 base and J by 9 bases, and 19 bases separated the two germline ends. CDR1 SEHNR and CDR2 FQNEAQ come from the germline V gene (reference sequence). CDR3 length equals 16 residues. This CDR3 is CASSLVSGGKGVEQFF. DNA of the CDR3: TGTGCCAGCAGCTTAGTTTCCGGGGGCAAGGGAGTTGAGCAGTTCTTC.

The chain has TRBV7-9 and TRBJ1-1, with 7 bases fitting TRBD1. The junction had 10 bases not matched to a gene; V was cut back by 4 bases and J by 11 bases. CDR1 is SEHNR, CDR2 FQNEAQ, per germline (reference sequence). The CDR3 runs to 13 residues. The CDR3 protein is CASSSPNRGEAFF. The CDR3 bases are TGTGCCAGCAGCTCTCCGAACAGGGGAGAGGCTTTCTTT.

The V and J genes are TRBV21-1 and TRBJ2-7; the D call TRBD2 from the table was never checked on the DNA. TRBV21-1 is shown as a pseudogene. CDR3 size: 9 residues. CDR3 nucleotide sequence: TGTGCCAGCAGCCTACGTCAGTACTTC. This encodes CASSLRQYF.

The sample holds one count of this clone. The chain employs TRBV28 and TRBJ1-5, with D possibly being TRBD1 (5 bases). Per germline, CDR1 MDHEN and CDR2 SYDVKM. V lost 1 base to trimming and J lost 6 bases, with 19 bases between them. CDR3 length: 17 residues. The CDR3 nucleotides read TGTGCCAGCAGTTTATTATTCCCCGGGGCGGGCGGTCAGCCCCAGCATTTT. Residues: CASSLLFPGAGGQPQHF.

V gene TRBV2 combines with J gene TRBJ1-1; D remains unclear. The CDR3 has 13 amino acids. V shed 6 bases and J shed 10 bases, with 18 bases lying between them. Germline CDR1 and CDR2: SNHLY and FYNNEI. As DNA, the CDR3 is TGTGCCAGCAGCGACCGGGATCCAGTGGGAGCTTTCTTT. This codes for CASSDRDPVGAFF.

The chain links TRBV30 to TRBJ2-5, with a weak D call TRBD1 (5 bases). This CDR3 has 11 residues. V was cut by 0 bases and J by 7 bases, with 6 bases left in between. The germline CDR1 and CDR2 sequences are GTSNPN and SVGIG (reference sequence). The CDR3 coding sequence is TGTGCCTGGAGTGTAGGGGTGACCCAGTACTTC. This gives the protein CAWSVGVTQYF.

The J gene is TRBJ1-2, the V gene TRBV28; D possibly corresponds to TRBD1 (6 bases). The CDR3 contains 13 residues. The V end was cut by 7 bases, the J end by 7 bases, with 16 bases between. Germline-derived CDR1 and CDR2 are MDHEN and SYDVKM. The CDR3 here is CASTRAGALGYTF. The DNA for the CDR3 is TGTGCCAGCACCCGGGCGGGGGCGCTTGGCTACACCTTC.

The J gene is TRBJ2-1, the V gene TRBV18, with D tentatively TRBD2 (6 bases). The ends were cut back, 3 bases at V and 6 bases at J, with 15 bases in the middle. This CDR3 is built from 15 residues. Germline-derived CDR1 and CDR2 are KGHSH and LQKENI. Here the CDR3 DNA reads TGTGCCAGCTCACCTGCTCGGAGGGCTACCAATGAGCAGTTCTTC. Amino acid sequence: CASSPARRATNEQFF. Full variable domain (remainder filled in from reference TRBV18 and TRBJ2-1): NAGVMQNPRHLVRRRGQEARLRCSPMKGHSHVYWYRQLPEEGLKFMVYLQKENIIDESGMPKERFSAEFPKEGPSILRIQQVVRGDSAAYFCASSPARRATNEQFFGPGTRLTVL.

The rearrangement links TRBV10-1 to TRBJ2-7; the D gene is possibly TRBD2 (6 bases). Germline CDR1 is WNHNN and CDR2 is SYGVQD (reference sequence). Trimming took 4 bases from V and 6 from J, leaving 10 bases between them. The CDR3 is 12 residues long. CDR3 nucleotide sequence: TGCGCCAGCAGTGGGAGGGGAGGCGAGCAGTACTTC. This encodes CASSGRGGEQYF.

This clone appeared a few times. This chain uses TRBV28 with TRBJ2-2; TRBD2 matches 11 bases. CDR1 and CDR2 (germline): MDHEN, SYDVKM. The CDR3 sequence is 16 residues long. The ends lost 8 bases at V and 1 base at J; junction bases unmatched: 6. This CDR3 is CASGPLAGVNTGELFF. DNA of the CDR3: TGTGCCAGCGGCCCACTAGCGGGAGTGAACACCGGGGAGCTGTTTTTT.

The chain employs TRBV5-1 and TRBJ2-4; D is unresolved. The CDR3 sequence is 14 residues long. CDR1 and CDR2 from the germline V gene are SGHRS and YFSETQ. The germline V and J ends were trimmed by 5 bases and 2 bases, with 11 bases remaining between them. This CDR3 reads CASSRDMSKNIQYF. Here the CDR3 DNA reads TGCGCCAGCAGTCGAGATATGTCCAAAAACATTCAGTACTTC.

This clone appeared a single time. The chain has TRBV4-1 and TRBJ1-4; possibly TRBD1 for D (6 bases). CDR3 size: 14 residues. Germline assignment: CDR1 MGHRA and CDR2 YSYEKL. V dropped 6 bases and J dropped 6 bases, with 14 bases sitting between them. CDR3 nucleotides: TGCGCCAGCAGATTCCGGGACACCCATGAAAAACTGTTTTTT. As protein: CASRFRDTHEKLFF.

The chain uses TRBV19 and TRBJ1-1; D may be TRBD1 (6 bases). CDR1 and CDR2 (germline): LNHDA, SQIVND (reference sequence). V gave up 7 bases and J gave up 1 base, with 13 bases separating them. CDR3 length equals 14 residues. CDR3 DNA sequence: TGTGCCAGTACCCCGGGACACAGGAACACTGAAGCTTTCTTT. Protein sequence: CASTPGHRNTEAFF.